The 8 T cell receptor beta chains given below trace back to one sample, sequenced in a study of T cell responses to AZD1222 COVID-19 vaccine. Using immunoSEQ multiplex PCR, the repertoire was profiled, and TCRdb retains in-frame clones only, with some absent. The table shows approximately 130,000 clones, with over 85% occurring only once. The sample consisted of peripheral blood, taken on day 0 of AZD1222 vaccination. These receptors were taken from an adult in good health.

This rearrangement joins TRBV4-3 to TRBJ2-3; D is unclear. The CDR3 loop spans 15 amino acids. Trimming shortened V by 2 bases and J by 6 bases, and 15 bases separated the two germline ends. From germline, CDR1 is LGHNA and CDR2 YSLEER. CDR3 amino acids: CASSQLAADLDTQYF. The CDR3 region has the DNA TGCGCCAGCAGCCAATTGGCGGCTGATCTGGATACGCAGTATTTT.

The chain recombines TRBV28 with TRBJ2-2; either TRBD1 or TRBD2 may fit D (5 bases each). Per the germline V gene, CDR1 is MDHEN and CDR2 is SYDVKM. The CDR3 is made up of 15 amino acids. Trimming stripped 4 bases from V and 5 bases from J, with 14 bases between. CDR3 region: CASSYGGVGTGELFF. The CDR3 region has the DNA TGTGCCAGCAGTTATGGGGGAGTGGGGACCGGGGAGCTGTTTTTT.

J is TRBJ2-2 and V is TRBV6-5; D remains ambiguous. CDR1 is MNHEY, CDR2 SVGAGI, per germline. V was shortened by 10 bases and J by 1 base, with 16 bases between the two germline ends. The CDR3 runs to 15 residues. In DNA form, the CDR3 reads TGTGCCATCAAACCAGAGCGCAGGAACACCGGGGAGCTGTTTTTT. This gives the protein CAIKPERRNTGELFF.

The CDR3 sequence is CASSPPKASYNEQFF. CDR3 DNA: TGTGCCAGCAGCCCTCCTAAGGCGTCCTACAATGAGCAGTTCTTC. This sequence joins TRBV28 and TRBJ2-1; D unresolved. This CDR3 contains 15 residues. The V gene's germline CDR1 is MDHEN and CDR2 SYDVKM. Trimming removed 6 bases from V and 1 base from J, with 13 bases in between. The whole variable domain, filled in from reference TRBV28 and TRBJ2-1, reads DVKVTQSSRYLVKRTGEKVFLECVQDMDHENMFWYRQDPGLGLRLIYFSYDVKMKEKGDIPEGYSVSREKKERFSLILESASTNQTSMYLCASSPPKASYNEQFFGPGTRLTVL.

The genes are TRBV18 and TRBJ2-1; tentative D call: TRBD1 (5 bases). V was trimmed by 3 bases and J by 4 bases, leaving 10 bases between them. The germline gives CDR1 KGHSH, CDR2 LQKENI. This CDR3 has 14 amino acids. CDR3 protein: CASSPGLDYNEQFF. CDR3 bases: TGTGCCAGCTCACCGGGGCTAGATTACAATGAGCAGTTCTTC.

The chain joins TRBV7-2 to TRBJ2-1; 11 positions match TRBD2. CDR1 and CDR2 from the germline V gene are SGHTA and FQGNSA. V was pared by 2 bases and J by 8 bases, with 11 bases of the junction left unmatched. There are 17 residues in the CDR3. CDR3 DNA sequence: TGTGCCAGCAGCTTAAATCGGGCTAGCGGGAGGCCCCATGAGCAGTTCTTC. It encodes CASSLNRASGRPHEQFF.

This rearrangement joins TRBV20-1 to TRBJ1-1, with D uncertain. Germline assignment: CDR1 DFQATT and CDR2 SNEGSKA (reference sequence). The V end lost 1 base, the J end lost 4 bases, and 1 base lay between the germline ends. This CDR3 is 10 amino acids long. The DNA for the CDR3 is TGCAGTGCTAGAGGCACTGAAGCTTTCTTT. It yields the protein CSARGTEAFF.

V and J are TRBV27 and TRBJ2-7; 8 bases match TRBD2. From germline, CDR1 is MNHEY and CDR2 SMNVEV (reference sequence). CDR3 length: 16 amino acids. V shed 7 bases and J 5 bases; nucleotides not matched to a gene: 16. CDR3 loop: CASISRRAGGNDEQYF. Here the CDR3 DNA reads TGTGCCAGCATTTCACGTAGGGCGGGAGGTAACGACGAGCAGTACTTC.